The clone carrying this T cell receptor beta chain was seen a few times. Antigen specificity is unknown. Trimming took 6 bases from V and 4 from J, leaving 15 bases between them. The CDR3 has 14 amino acids. Germline V lookup: CDR1 SNHLY, CDR2 FYNNEI. PBMCs numbering at least 6 million were isolated per sample. The record originates from a study of blood T cells in healthy people across ages. Findings of the study overall: More naive CD4+ cells and higher diversity were found in long-lived than in aged donors. Estimates of diversity drawn from one million T cells were considered underestimates.

A second PCR of 7 to 11 cycles used a sample-barcoded 5' primer and a J-beta primer mix. All cDNA molecules were each tagged by a template-switch adaptor with 12 random nucleotides. MiXCR, run by TCRdb on the 5' RACE reads, gives a single entry per CDR3 protein. The table has over a million distinct CDR3 sequences, approximately 59% seen once. The rearrangement links TRBV2 to TRBJ1-2; no clear D gene. The sequence derives from a man aged 18 to 30 in good health. Sequenced input: blood. The CDR3 DNA is TGTGCCAGCAGGCGCGGCACAGCAATCTATGGCTACACCTTC. It translates to CASRRGTAIYGYTF.